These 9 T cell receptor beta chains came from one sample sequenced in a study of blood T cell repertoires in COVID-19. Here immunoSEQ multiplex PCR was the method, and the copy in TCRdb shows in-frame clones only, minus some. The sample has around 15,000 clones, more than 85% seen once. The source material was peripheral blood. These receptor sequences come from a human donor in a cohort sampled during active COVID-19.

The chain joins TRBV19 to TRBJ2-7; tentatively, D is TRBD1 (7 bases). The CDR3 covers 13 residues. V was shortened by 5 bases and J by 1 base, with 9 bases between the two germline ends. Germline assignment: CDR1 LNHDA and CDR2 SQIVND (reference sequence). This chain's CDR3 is CASSAGGSYEQYF. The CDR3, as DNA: TGTGCCAGTAGTGCAGGGGGGTCCTACGAGCAGTACTTC.

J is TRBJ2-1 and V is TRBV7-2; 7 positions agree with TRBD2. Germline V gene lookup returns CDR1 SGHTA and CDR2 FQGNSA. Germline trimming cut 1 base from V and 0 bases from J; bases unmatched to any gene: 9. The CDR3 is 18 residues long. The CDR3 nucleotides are TGTGCCAGCAGCTTAGTGGGCGGAGCGGGGAGCTCCTACAATGAGCAGTTCTTC. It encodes CASSLVGGAGSSYNEQFF.

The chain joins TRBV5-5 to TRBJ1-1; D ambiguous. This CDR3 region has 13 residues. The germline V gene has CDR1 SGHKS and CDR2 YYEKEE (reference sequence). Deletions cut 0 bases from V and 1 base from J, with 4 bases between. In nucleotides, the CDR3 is TGTGCCAGCAGCTTGGGCAGGAACACTGAAGCTTTCTTT. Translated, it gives CASSLGRNTEAFF.

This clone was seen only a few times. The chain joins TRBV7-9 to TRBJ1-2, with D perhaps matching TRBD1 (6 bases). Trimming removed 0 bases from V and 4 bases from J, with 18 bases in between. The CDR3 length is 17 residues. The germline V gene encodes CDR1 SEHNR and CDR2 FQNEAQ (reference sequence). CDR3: CASSLAGQQSLFYGYTF. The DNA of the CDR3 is TGTGCCAGCAGCTTAGCGGGACAACAGTCCTTGTTCTATGGCTACACCTTC.

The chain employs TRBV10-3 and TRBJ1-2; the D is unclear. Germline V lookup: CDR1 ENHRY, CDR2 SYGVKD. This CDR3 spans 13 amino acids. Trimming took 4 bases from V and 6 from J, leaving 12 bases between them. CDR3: CAISARADDGYTF. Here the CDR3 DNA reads TGTGCCATCAGTGCGAGGGCTGATGATGGCTACACCTTC.

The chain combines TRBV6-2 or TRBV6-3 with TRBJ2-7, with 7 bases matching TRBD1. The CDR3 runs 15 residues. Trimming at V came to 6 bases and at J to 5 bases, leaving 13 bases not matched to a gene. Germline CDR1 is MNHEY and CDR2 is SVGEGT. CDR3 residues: CASSQPGTARDEQYF. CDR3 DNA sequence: TGTGCCAGCAGCCAGCCCGGGACAGCGCGGGACGAGCAGTACTTC.

CDR3 protein: CASSIDPRVSNQPQHF. The DNA for the CDR3 is TGTGCCAGTAGTATAGATCCGAGGGTTAGCAATCAGCCCCAGCATTTT. The rearrangement links TRBV19 to TRBJ1-5; D not resolved. Germline values: CDR1 LNHDA, CDR2 SQIVND (reference sequence). Trimming removed 0 bases at V and 0 bases at J, with 9 bases between. The length of the CDR3 is 16 residues.

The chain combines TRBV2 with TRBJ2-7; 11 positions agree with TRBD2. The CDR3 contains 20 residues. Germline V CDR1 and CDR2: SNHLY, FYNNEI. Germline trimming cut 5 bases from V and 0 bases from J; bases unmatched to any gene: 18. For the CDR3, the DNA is TGTGCCAGCAGTCTTCTCAGGGATACTAGCGGGGGCCGTAGCTCCTACGAGCAGTACTTC. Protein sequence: CASSLLRDTSGGRSSYEQYF.

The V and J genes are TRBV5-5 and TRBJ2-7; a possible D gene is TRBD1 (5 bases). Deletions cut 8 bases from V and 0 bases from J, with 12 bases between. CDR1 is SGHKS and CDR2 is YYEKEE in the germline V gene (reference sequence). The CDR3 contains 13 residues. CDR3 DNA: TGTGCCAGTTCCAGGGTGAGCTCCTACGAGCAGTACTTC. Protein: CASSRVSSYEQYF.